These 32 T cell receptor beta chains originate from one sample sequenced in a study of control samples from healthy donors and cancer patients. Profiling relied on immunoSEQ multiplex PCR, and the TCRdb table lists in-frame clones only, not all of them. The sample holds around 30,000 clones, roughly 95% seen once. The sample consisted of blood. The receptors originated from a man between 60 and 75 years old in good health.

V is TRBV5-6 and J is TRBJ2-5; D unresolved. The CDR3 sequence is 13 residues long. Germline V gives CDR1 SGHDT, CDR2 YYEEEE. V lost 2 bases, J lost 4 bases, and 9 bases lay in between. The CDR3 region has the DNA TGTGCCAGCAGCTTAACGGATGGAGAGACCCAGTACTTC. Amino acid sequence: CASSLTDGETQYF.

In DNA, the CDR3 is TGTGCCAGTAGGGGCCGGAACTATGGCTACACCTTC. Translating it yields CASRGRNYGYTF. The chain combines TRBV19 with TRBJ1-2; no clear D gene. Per germline, CDR1 LNHDA and CDR2 SQIVND (reference sequence). Deletions cut 6 bases from V and 2 bases from J, with 7 bases between. This CDR3 spans 12 amino acids. Full variable domain (outside the CDR3, taken from reference TRBV19 and TRBJ1-2): DGGITQSPKYLFRKEGQNVTLSCEQNLNHDAMYWYRQDPGQGLRLIYYSQIVNDFQKGDIAEGYSVSREKKESFPLTVTSAQKNPTAFYLCASRGRNYGYTFGSGTRLTVV.

This chain joins TRBV5-1 and TRBJ1-1, with a weak D call TRBD1 (6 bases). The V and J ends lost 6 bases and 1 base respectively, with 10 bases between them. The germline CDR1 and CDR2 sequences are SGHRS and YFSETQ. This CDR3 is 13 amino acids long. The CDR3 loop is CASTTGPNTEAFF. The CDR3 nucleotides read TGCGCCAGCACTACAGGGCCGAACACTGAAGCTTTCTTT.

The rearrangement uses TRBV6-6 and TRBJ2-5, with 10 bases that match TRBD2. From germline, CDR1 is MNHNY and CDR2 SVGAGI (reference sequence). The CDR3 extends over 16 amino acids. J was trimmed by 2 bases and V by 5 bases; bases with no gene match: 8. The CDR3 region is CASSPSTSGVQETQYF. CDR3 sequence (DNA): TGTGCCAGCAGTCCCTCAACTAGCGGGGTGCAAGAGACCCAGTACTTC.

The chain combines TRBV7-2 with TRBJ2-1, with 9 positions matching TRBD2. The ends lost 7 bases at V and 5 bases at J; junction bases unmatched: 6. Germline V gene sequence: CDR1 SGHTA, CDR2 FQGNSA. The length of the CDR3 is 14 residues. CDR3 nucleotides: TGTGCCAGCATCCCGGGACTAGCAGACAATGAGCAGTTCTTC. Translation: CASIPGLADNEQFF.

CDR3 amino acids: CASSVARDNEQYF. CDR3 DNA sequence: TGTGCCAGCAGTGTCGCCAGGGACAACGAGCAGTACTTC. The rearrangement links TRBV2 to TRBJ2-7; possibly TRBD1 for D (6 bases). The CDR3 is made up of 13 amino acids. V shed 4 bases and J shed 5 bases, with 12 bases lying between them. In germline, CDR1 is SNHLY, CDR2 FYNNEI. Based on the CDR3 plus reference TRBV2 and TRBJ2-7, the full variable domain is EPEVTQTPSHQVTQMGQEVILRCVPISNHLYFYWYRQILGQKVEFLVSFYNNEISEKSEIFDDQFSVERPDGSNFTLKIRSTKLEDSAMYFCASSVARDNEQYFGPGTRLTVT.

The chain recombines TRBV6-5 with TRBJ1-6; D ambiguous. CDR1 MNHEY and CDR2 SVGAGI come from the germline V gene. V was pared by 4 bases and J by 6 bases, with 16 bases between. CDR3 length: 16 residues. CDR3 amino acids: CASSFSLGSLNSPLHF. CDR3 in DNA: TGTGCCAGCAGTTTTTCCCTCGGGAGCCTTAATTCACCCCTCCACTTT.

The chain joins TRBV4-1 to TRBJ2-1; 9 nucleotides line up with TRBD2. Germline CDR1 and CDR2: MGHRA and YSYEKL. CDR3 length: 15 amino acids. J was trimmed by 7 bases and V by 2 bases; bases with no gene match: 6. The DNA of the CDR3 is TGCGCCAGCAGCCAACAGGCGGGGGGGCGAAATGAGCAGTTCTTC. Protein product: CASSQQAGGRNEQFF.

The chain joins TRBV12-3 or TRBV12-4 to TRBJ2-2; D is unresolved. The CDR3 length is 12 residues. V was cut by 1 base and J by 6 bases, with 3 bases left in between. The CDR3 here is CASSLDPGELFF. In DNA form, the CDR3 reads TGTGCCAGCAGTTTAGACCCCGGGGAGCTGTTTTTT.

The chain couples TRBV6-6 to TRBJ2-2; 10 nucleotides line up with TRBD1. From germline, CDR1 is MNHNY and CDR2 SVGAGI (reference sequence). The V segment lost 6 bases and the J segment 4 bases; nucleotides outside the gene matches: 8. CDR3 size: 16 residues. CDR3 amino acids: CASRPDRGLITGELFF. CDR3 in DNA: TGTGCCAGCAGACCCGACAGGGGGCTTATCACCGGGGAGCTGTTTTTT.

V and J are TRBV12-3 or TRBV12-4 and TRBJ1-4; D ambiguous. The CDR3 is 13 amino acids. Trimming took 8 bases from V and 5 from J, leaving 12 bases between them. CDR3 sequence: CASCILPNEKLFF. The CDR3 bases are TGTGCCAGCTGTATACTTCCCAATGAAAAACTGTTTTTT.

The chain joins TRBV7-2 to TRBJ2-1, with TRBD2 identical over 7 bases. Per the germline V gene, CDR1 is SGHTA and CDR2 is FQGNSA. Unmatched junction bases numbered 6, after V lost 1 base and J lost 6 bases. The CDR3 runs 15 residues. The CDR3 loop reads CASSLEIGGSNEQFF. The CDR3 DNA sequence: TGTGCCAGCAGCTTAGAAATCGGGGGGTCCAATGAGCAGTTCTTC.

In its sample, this clone was seen once. The rearrangement joins TRBV7-2 to TRBJ1-6, with D possibly matching TRBD1 (6 bases). Deletions cut 1 base from V and 7 bases from J, with 11 bases between. This CDR3 has 15 amino acids. Germline CDR1 reads SGHTA; CDR2 reads FQGNSA. DNA of the CDR3: TGTGCCAGCAGCTTAGGCCAGGGGACAAATTCACCCCTCCACTTT. This codes for CASSLGQGTNSPLHF.

In its sample, this clone was seen once. The chain carries TRBV9 and TRBJ2-3, with 11 bases fitting TRBD2. The CDR3 is made up of 15 amino acids. V gave up 3 bases and J gave up 7 bases; unmatched junction bases: 7. Per germline, CDR1 SGDLS and CDR2 YYNGEE. CDR3 DNA sequence: TGTGCCAGCAGCGCCGGACTAGCGGGCACCCATACGCAGTATTTT. Translated, it gives CASSAGLAGTHTQYF.

This chain links TRBV3-1 (or the pseudogene TRBV3-2) with TRBJ1-2, with 7 bases matching TRBD1. Germline CDR1 is LGHDT and CDR2 is YNNKEL (reference sequence). The CDR3 totals 13 residues. V dropped 6 bases and J dropped 5; count of bases not matched to a gene: 6. The CDR3 sequence: CASRSGGDYGYTF. CDR3 bases: TGTGCCAGCAGATCAGGGGGGGATTATGGCTACACCTTC.

Of note for this clone: The identical CDR3 is also encoded by other nucleotide sequences in the sample. V usage is TRBV19 and J usage is TRBJ2-1; tentative D call: TRBD2 (7 bases). This CDR3 is 16 amino acids long. Germline CDR1 reads LNHDA; CDR2 reads SQIVND (reference sequence). The V end lost 7 bases, the J end lost 6 bases, and 22 bases lay between the germline ends. DNA for the CDR3: TGTGCCAGTACCTCACGGTGGGGGGGGGCCTCCAATGAGCAGTTCTTC. This sequence encodes CASTSRWGGASNEQFF. Together with reference TRBV19 and TRBJ2-1, the CDR3 gives the full variable domain: DGGITQSPKYLFRKEGQNVTLSCEQNLNHDAMYWYRQDPGQGLRLIYYSQIVNDFQKGDIAEGYSVSREKKESFPLTVTSAQKNPTAFYLCASTSRWGGASNEQFFGPGTRLTVL.

The chain has TRBV5-1 and TRBJ1-4, with D possibly TRBD1 on 5 matching bases. Germline assignment: CDR1 SGHRS and CDR2 YFSETQ. The V and J ends lost 2 bases and 1 base respectively, with 9 bases between them. The CDR3 sequence is 15 residues long. The CDR3 protein is CASSFGTITNEKLFF. CDR3 DNA: TGCGCCAGCAGCTTTGGGACTATAACTAATGAAAAACTGTTTTTT.

This clone was observed a few times. CDR3 region: CASSQGREAFF. CDR3 bases: TGCGCCAGCAGCCAGGGCCGGGAAGCTTTCTTT. V usage is TRBV4-3 and J usage is TRBJ1-1; no clear D. The CDR3 has 11 amino acids. Germline V CDR1 and CDR2: LGHNA, YSLEER. The germline V and J ends were trimmed by 3 bases and 8 bases, with 7 bases remaining between them.

The chain couples TRBV29-1 to TRBJ2-7, with D perhaps TRBD2 (7 bases). CDR1 and CDR2 (germline): SQVTM, ANQGSEA. This CDR3 has 11 residues. V lost 5 bases to trimming and J lost 5 bases, with 10 bases between them. The CDR3 DNA reads TGCAGCGTTAGGGGGGGGGACGAGCAGTACTTC. This gives the protein CSVRGGDEQYF.

This chain joins TRBV3-1 (or the pseudogene TRBV3-2) and TRBJ2-3; D is undetermined. The germline CDR1 and CDR2 sequences are LGHDT and YNNKEL (reference sequence). V shed 2 bases and J shed 6 bases, with 6 bases lying between them. The CDR3 loop spans 12 amino acids. The CDR3 protein is CASSQIRDTQYF. The CDR3, as DNA: TGTGCCAGCAGCCAAATAAGGGATACGCAGTATTTT.

The chain couples TRBV7-2 to TRBJ2-3, with D uncertain. Looked up from germline, CDR1 is SGHTA and CDR2 is FQGNSA. Trimming took 1 base from V and 5 from J, leaving 13 bases between them. This CDR3 spans 15 amino acids. CDR3 DNA: TGTGCCAGCAGCTTAGTTGGTGGTGTTGGAGATACGCAGTATTTT. This translates into CASSLVGGVGDTQYF. Supplemented by reference TRBV7-2 and TRBJ2-3, the full variable domain reads GAGVSQSPSNKVTEKGKDVELRCDPISGHTALYWYRQSLGQGLEFLIYFQGNSAPDKSGLPSDRFSAERTGGSVSTLTIQRTQQEDSAVYLCASSLVGGVGDTQYFGPGTRLTVL.

This clone was detected once. The chain has TRBV19 and TRBJ1-1; D may be TRBD1 (6 bases). The CDR3 contains 14 residues. Deletions cut 1 base from V and 4 bases from J, with 10 bases between. The germline CDR1 and CDR2 sequences are LNHDA and SQIVND (reference sequence). The CDR3 protein is CASSIGRGFTEAFF. The CDR3 DNA is TGTGCCAGTAGTATAGGCAGGGGCTTCACTGAAGCTTTCTTT.

This clone showed up just once. V is TRBV19 and J is TRBJ2-5, with D perhaps being TRBD1 or TRBD2 (5 bases each). Looked up from germline, CDR1 is LNHDA and CDR2 is SQIVND (reference sequence). The length of the CDR3 is 16 residues. With 5 bases removed from V and 1 base from J, the gap between germline ends came to 17 bases. Here the CDR3 DNA reads TGTGCCAGTAGTTTCAGTCCTCAGGGAGTCCAAGAGACCCAGTACTTC. This encodes CASSFSPQGVQETQYF.

The chain couples TRBV6-2 or TRBV6-3 to TRBJ2-1; 7 bases map to TRBD1. V lost 4 bases to trimming and J lost 15 bases; unmatched junction nucleotides: 6. Germline-derived CDR1 and CDR2 are MNHEY and SVGEGT. CDR3 size: 11 residues. CDR3 DNA sequence: TGTGCCAGCAGTTCGACAGGGATTTTGTTCTTC. Protein sequence: CASSSTGILFF.

CDR3 region: CASSRYLGESSPLHF. In DNA, the CDR3 is TGTGCCAGCAGCCGATATTTGGGGGAGAGTTCACCCCTCCACTTT. The chain has TRBV7-8 and TRBJ1-6; tentatively, D is TRBD1 (5 bases). V shed 5 bases and J shed 9 bases, with 17 bases lying between them. Germline lookup yields CDR1 SGHVS and CDR2 FQNEAQ. The CDR3 has 15 amino acids.

As regards this clone: One end of the junction varies from germline; a read error may be responsible. The chain recombines TRBV7-2 with TRBJ1-2, with D uncertain. This CDR3 contains 14 residues. Germline loops: CDR1 SGHTA, CDR2 FQGNSA. DNA of the CDR3: TGTGCCAGCACCTTAAGTCGGACGGACTATGGCTACACCTTC. Its translation is CASTLSRTDYGYTF.

This clone came up a few times. The chain is built from TRBV6-5 and TRBJ1-2; possible D gene TRBD1, 5 bases. The CDR3 has 14 amino acids. The V end lost 2 bases, the J end lost 4 bases, and 11 bases lay between the germline ends. Germline-derived CDR1 and CDR2 are MNHEY and SVGAGI. CDR3 coding DNA: TGTGCCAGCAGTTACAGGGGTATCGGCTATGGCTACACCTTC. Its translation is CASSYRGIGYGYTF.

CDR3: CSVEVEGGRSYEQYF. The CDR3 DNA follows: TGCAGCGTTGAAGTAGAGGGAGGACGGTCCTACGAGCAGTACTTC. The chain links TRBV29-1 to TRBJ2-7; perhaps TRBD2 as D (6 bases). The V gene lost 1 base and the J gene lost 1 base, with 14 bases spanning the gap. This CDR3 region has 15 residues. Germline V gives CDR1 SQVTM, CDR2 ANQGSEA.

The chain combines TRBV7-5 with TRBJ1-6; the D call TRBD1 from the table was never checked on the DNA. TRBV7-5 is a listed pseudogene. The CDR3 runs to 14 residues. The CDR3 is CARSPRVGNSPLHF. The CDR3 DNA reads TGTGCCAGAAGCCCCAGGGTGGGGAATTCACCCCTCCACTTT.

The chain has TRBV6-1 and TRBJ2-1, with D unclear. V was clipped by 2 bases and J by 4 bases, with 12 bases between them. This CDR3 comprises 15 residues. CDR1 is MNHNS, CDR2 SASEGT, per germline. CDR3 sequence: CASSEQSATYNEQFF. In DNA form, the CDR3 reads TGTGCCAGCAGTGAACAGTCAGCAACTTACAATGAGCAGTTCTTC.

The genes are TRBV18 and TRBJ1-2; D gene ambiguous. CDR3 length: 12 amino acids. Germline assignment: CDR1 KGHSH and CDR2 LQKENI. Trimming shortened V by 2 bases and J by 4 bases, and 5 bases separated the two germline ends. As DNA, the CDR3 is TGTGCCAGCTCACCAGATATCTATGGCTACACCTTC. Translation: CASSPDIYGYTF. Using reference TRBV18 and TRBJ1-2 for the parts outside the CDR3, the full variable domain is NAGVMQNPRHLVRRRGQEARLRCSPMKGHSHVYWYRQLPEEGLKFMVYLQKENIIDESGMPKERFSAEFPKEGPSILRIQQVVRGDSAAYFCASSPDIYGYTFGSGTRLTVV.

The chain joins TRBV11-2 to TRBJ2-3; D uncertain. The CDR3 is made up of 16 amino acids. Per germline, CDR1 SGHAT and CDR2 FQNNGV. Trimming stripped 0 bases from V and 1 base from J, with 11 bases between. CDR3 in DNA: TGTGCCAGCAGCTTAGAATCCGGCCCTCGCACAGATACGCAGTATTTT. Translation: CASSLESGPRTDTQYF. Variable domain in full (rest from reference TRBV11-2 and TRBJ2-3): EAGVAQSPRYKIIEKRQSVAFWCNPISGHATLYWYQQILGQGPKLLIQFQNNGVVDDSQLPKDRFSAERLKGVDSTLKIQPAKLEDSAVYLCASSLESGPRTDTQYFGPGTRLTVL.